This T cell receptor (beta chain) was captured by sequencing in a study of blood T cell repertoires in COVID-19. Comments on this clone: Sequence at one end of the junction differs from germline and may be a read error.

TCRdb's table, derived via immunoSEQ multiplex PCR, lists solely in-frame clones and lacks some. The table lists about 330,000 clones, approximately 84% of them singletons. The CDR3 length is 13 residues. CDR1 and CDR2 from the germline V gene are MNHEY and SMNVEV (reference sequence). Sequenced material: PBMCs or T cells enriched from blood (not recorded which). This chain uses TRBV27 with TRBJ1-5; 7 bases align to TRBD1. The TCR was taken from a woman between 18 and 29 years old who had recovered from COVID-19. CDR3 sequence reads: CVSSGTENQPQHF. For the CDR3, the DNA is TGTGTCAGCAGTGGGACAGAAAATCAGCCCCAGCATTTT.